This T cell receptor (beta chain) was recorded in a study of somatic mutations in cytotoxic T cells in rheumatoid arthritis. As concerns this clone: The antigen remains undetermined. A junction boundary mismatches the germline segment, possibly from a read error.

Clones were sequenced by immunoSEQ multiplex PCR, and TCRdb holds only the in-frame ones, with some missing. The table shows some 16,000 clones, with 79% occurring only once. Study findings and constraints: There were about an eighth of the roughly 60 patients in whom the largest CD8+ clone exceeded 20% of CD8+ cells. CD8+ clonality rose with age in rheumatoid arthritis patients, unlike in healthy controls.

Sample: CD8+ T cells sorted from blood. The TCR comes from an adult with rheumatoid arthritis.

CDR3 DNA sequence: TGTGCCAGCAGCCAAGATTTAAGGGCAGGGTTGGACTTC. It encodes CASSQDLRAGLDF. The chain employs TRBV14 and TRBJ2-7; weak D call: TRBD1 (5 bases). This CDR3 has 13 amino acids. CDR1 is SGHDN, CDR2 FVKESK, per germline.